A single sample is the source of the 26 T cell receptor beta chains below, sequenced in a study of neoadjuvant anti-PD-1 for oral cavity cancer. The protocol was immunoSEQ multiplex PCR, while the TCRdb copy is restricted to in-frame clones and leaves out a portion. The profile shows tens of thousands of clones, 80% to 90% of them singletons. Time point indicated: after neoadjuvant nivolumab, at surgical resection. The input for sequencing was PBMCs, taken after nivolumab (anti-PD-1) treatment. These receptors all stem from a person aged 40-85 years with oral cavity squamous cell carcinoma.

The J gene is TRBJ1-1, the V gene TRBV30; D is possibly TRBD1 (5 bases). The CDR3 covers 14 residues. V was trimmed by 0 bases and J by 3 bases, leaving 11 bases between them. Germline V CDR1 and CDR2: GTSNPN, SVGIG (reference sequence). CDR3 region: CAWSVRGGDTEAFF. The CDR3 region has the DNA TGTGCCTGGAGTGTACGGGGAGGGGACACTGAAGCTTTCTTT.

V and J are TRBV6-1 and TRBJ2-7; the D gene is possibly TRBD1 (5 bases). CDR3 length: 13 amino acids. The V and J ends lost 6 bases and 1 base respectively, with 10 bases between them. Germline V gives CDR1 MNHNS, CDR2 SASEGT. CDR3 DNA: TGTGCCAGCAGGAGGACACCTTCCTACGAGCAGTACTTC. Translated, it gives CASRRTPSYEQYF.

CDR3 DNA: TGTGCCAGCAGCTTCAGGTGGGGTGGCTACACCTTC. Translated: CASSFRWGGYTF. The V and J genes are TRBV6-5 and TRBJ1-2; D not certain. The CDR3 loop spans 12 amino acids. The V end was cut by 6 bases, the J end by 7 bases, with 12 bases between. Per the germline V gene, CDR1 is MNHEY and CDR2 is SVGAGI.

V gene TRBV6-1 combines with J gene TRBJ1-3, with no clear D. V lost 0 bases and J lost 0, with 12 bases in between. CDR1 and CDR2 from the germline V gene are MNHNS and SASEGT. The CDR3 sequence is 17 residues long. The CDR3 loop reads CASSEAIVRTSGNTIYF. The CDR3 region has the DNA TGTGCCAGCAGTGAAGCCATCGTCAGGACCTCTGGAAACACCATATATTTT.

This chain joins TRBV30 and TRBJ1-2; no clear D gene. Looked up from germline, CDR1 is GTSNPN and CDR2 is SVGIG (reference sequence). V lost 3 bases and J 6 bases, leaving 8 bases between the germline ends. This CDR3 has 11 amino acids. The CDR3 DNA reads as TGTGCCTGGAGCAGGTGGGATGGCTACACCTTC. Protein: CAWSRWDGYTF.

The chain joins TRBV5-3 to TRBJ2-7, with D possibly being TRBD2 (5 bases). TRBV5-3 is noted as an ORF with a role that remains uncertain. Deletions cut 5 bases from V and 3 bases from J, with 6 bases between. The CDR3 has 11 residues. The CDR3 reads CARRRDYEQYF. In DNA, the CDR3 is TGTGCCAGAAGGAGGGACTACGAGCAGTACTTC.

The V call is TRBV11-1, the J call TRBJ1-1; possible D gene TRBD1, 6 bases. Per the germline V gene, CDR1 is SGHAT and CDR2 is FQDESV (reference sequence). This CDR3 is built from 14 residues. Trimming removed 5 bases from V and 4 bases from J, with 14 bases in between. Here the CDR3 DNA reads TGTGCCAGCAGCGTCGCGGGGGCCGGCACTGAAGCTTTCTTT. It yields the protein CASSVAGAGTEAFF.

The chain recombines TRBV29-1 with TRBJ2-5, with D possibly matching TRBD2 (5 bases). Germline loops: CDR1 SQVTM, CDR2 ANQGSEA. This CDR3 region has 11 residues. The V end lost 8 bases, the J end lost 5 bases, and 12 bases lay between the germline ends. CDR3: CSSGVRETQYF. The CDR3 bases are TGCAGCTCCGGGGTTCGCGAGACCCAGTACTTC.

This chain links TRBV12-2 with TRBJ2-3; the DNA was not compared with TRBD2, the D call given in the table. TRBV12-2 is assigned pseudogene status. This CDR3 contains 16 residues. The DNA of the CDR3 is TGTGCAAGTCGAATTGGACTAGCGGGGGACACAGATACGCAGTATTTT. It yields the protein CASRIGLAGDTDTQYF.

V and J are TRBV5-1 and TRBJ2-3, with TRBD2 identical over 8 bases. CDR1 and CDR2 from the germline V gene are SGHRS and YFSETQ. There are 16 residues in the CDR3. Trimming removed 6 bases from V and 0 bases from J; junction bases left unmatched: 9. Here the CDR3 DNA reads TGCGCCAGCAACCGTCGGGCTAGCGGGAGCACAGATACGCAGTATTTT. Protein: CASNRRASGSTDTQYF.

This chain uses TRBV2 with TRBJ2-7; TRBD2 might be the D (6 bases). V dropped 11 bases and J dropped 6 bases, with 26 bases sitting between them. The CDR3 sequence is 15 residues long. Germline-derived CDR1 and CDR2 are SNHLY and FYNNEI. The DNA of the CDR3 is TGTGCCGTACATAGGCCGTATAGCAGGGAGGCCGAGCAGTACTTC. It codes for CAVHRPYSREAEQYF.

The genes are TRBV10-3 and TRBJ1-6; no definite D call. Germline CDR1 reads ENHRY; CDR2 reads SYGVKD. Trimming pared 0 bases from V and 5 bases from J, leaving 8 bases between. The CDR3 is 15 amino acids. CDR3 sequence: CAISESMSNNSPLHF. CDR3 in DNA: TGTGCCATCAGTGAGTCGATGAGTAATAATTCACCCCTCCACTTT.

CDR3 residues: CASSGQGASNQPQHF. The CDR3, as DNA: TGTGCCAGCTCAGGACAGGGGGCTAGCAATCAGCCCCAGCATTTT. The chain couples TRBV18 to TRBJ1-5; 11 nucleotides line up with TRBD1. CDR1 is KGHSH and CDR2 is LQKENI in the germline V gene. With V trimmed by 5 bases and J by 0 bases, 0 bases remained unmatched. The CDR3 contains 15 residues.

V usage is TRBV4-2 and J usage is TRBJ1-1; tentatively, D is TRBD1 (5 bases). CDR1 is LGHNA, CDR2 YNFKEQ, per germline. Trimming took off 4 bases at V and 0 bases at J, with 9 bases between the two ends. This CDR3 is built from 14 residues. The CDR3 DNA is TGTGCCAGCAGCCCGGGACCGTTGAACACTGAAGCTTTCTTT. Translation: CASSPGPLNTEAFF.

This clone was seen more than once but under ten times. The rearrangement uses TRBV2 and TRBJ1-5; the D gene is possibly TRBD1 (6 bases). CDR1 and CDR2 from the germline V gene are SNHLY and FYNNEI. There are 15 residues in the CDR3. Trimming removed 5 bases at V and 2 bases at J, with 13 bases between. In DNA, the CDR3 is TGTGCCAGCAGTCTTAGGGGGTTTGGCAATCAGCCCCAGCATTTT. Its translation is CASSLRGFGNQPQHF.

V gene TRBV7-9 combines with J gene TRBJ2-7; D ambiguous. From germline, CDR1 is SEHNR and CDR2 FQNEAQ (reference sequence). The CDR3 has 15 amino acids. V was shortened by 8 bases and J by 3 bases, with 20 bases between the two germline ends. The CDR3 DNA is TGTGCCAGCGGACCCAAAGCCAGGCTGGGCTACGAGCAGTACTTC. Protein: CASGPKARLGYEQYF.

The CDR3 DNA follows: TGCGCCAGCAGCTTGTCGGCCAGCGGGGGAGCCAAAAACATTCAGTACTTC. This encodes CASSLSASGGAKNIQYF. The chain employs TRBV5-1 and TRBJ2-4, with 8 positions matching TRBD2. This CDR3 is built from 17 residues. J was trimmed by 0 bases and V by 1 base; bases with no gene match: 6. Germline V gives CDR1 SGHRS, CDR2 YFSETQ.

V usage is TRBV9 and J usage is TRBJ2-7; TRBD2 matches 9 bases. CDR3 length: 14 amino acids. CDR1 is SGDLS and CDR2 is YYNGEE in the germline V gene. Losses at the gene ends were 7 bases for V and 6 bases for J; bases not matched to a gene: 11. The CDR3 sequence: CASSLWREGREQYF. CDR3 in DNA: TGTGCCAGCTCACTCTGGCGGGAGGGCCGCGAGCAGTACTTC.

The chain links TRBV9 to TRBJ1-1; no reliable D call. The germline V gene encodes CDR1 SGDLS and CDR2 YYNGEE. V lost 0 bases, J lost 0 bases, and 3 bases lay in between. The CDR3 has 13 residues. The DNA for the CDR3 is TGTGCCAGCAGCGTAGCTGTGAACACTGAAGCTTTCTTT. It yields the protein CASSVAVNTEAFF.

This sequence joins TRBV11-2 and TRBJ1-1, with 7 bases that match TRBD1. This CDR3 spans 15 amino acids. Trimming at V came to 3 bases and at J to 4 bases, leaving 8 bases not matched to a gene. Per germline, CDR1 SGHAT and CDR2 FQNNGV. The CDR3, as DNA: TGTGCCAGCAGCTTCAACAGGGGATATGGCACTGAAGCTTTCTTT. Translating it yields CASSFNRGYGTEAFF.

The chain uses TRBV7-7 and TRBJ2-7; tentative D call: TRBD1 (5 bases). Germline V gene sequence: CDR1 SSHAT, CDR2 FNYEAQ (reference sequence). The V and J ends lost 1 base and 1 base respectively, with 11 bases between them. This CDR3 is built from 15 residues. CDR3 nucleotide sequence: TGTGCCAGCAGCTTAGGGACACTGGGTTCCTACGAGCAGTACTTC. This encodes CASSLGTLGSYEQYF.

V and J are TRBV9 and TRBJ2-1, with TRBD2 matching 7 bases. Per germline, CDR1 SGDLS and CDR2 YYNGEE. With 0 bases clipped from V and 10 bases from J, the junction kept 10 bases outside the gene matches. The CDR3 consists of 15 residues. The CDR3: CASSVGLAGQGEQFF. The CDR3 nucleotides are TGTGCCAGCAGCGTAGGATTAGCGGGCCAGGGAGAGCAGTTCTTC.

The CDR3 sequence: CASKGQGATGELFF. The CDR3 DNA follows: TGTGCCAGCAAGGGACAGGGGGCCACCGGGGAGCTGTTTTTT. The V gene is TRBV11-3, the J gene TRBJ2-2; 12 nucleotides line up with TRBD1. Germline trimming cut 7 bases from V and 4 bases from J; bases unmatched to any gene: 1. This CDR3 has 14 amino acids. Per germline, CDR1 SGHNT and CDR2 YENEEA.

V is TRBV5-4 and J is TRBJ1-2, with D possibly matching TRBD1 (6 bases). Germline values: CDR1 SGHNT, CDR2 YYREEE (reference sequence). The CDR3 totals 15 residues. V lost 0 bases to trimming and J lost 8 bases, with 17 bases between them. The CDR3 DNA is TGTGCCAGCAGCTTGGACCTCGGGGTCCAGGGGGGCTACACCTTC. Translation gives CASSLDLGVQGGYTF.

The rearrangement joins TRBV7-8 to TRBJ1-4; D gene unclear. Germline V gene data show CDR1 as SGHVS and CDR2 as FQNEAQ. V was pared by 5 bases and J by 4 bases, with 8 bases between. This CDR3 spans 13 amino acids. CDR3 sequence: CASSLSHNEKLFF. The CDR3 DNA is TGTGCCAGCAGCCTAAGTCATAATGAAAAACTGTTTTTT.

This chain connects TRBV11-1 to TRBJ2-3; D gene uncertain. CDR1 is SGHAT and CDR2 is FQDESV in the germline V gene (reference sequence). V lost 0 bases to trimming and J lost 6 bases, with 4 bases between them. The CDR3 covers 12 residues. The CDR3 DNA sequence: TGTGCCAGCAGCTTAGCGCTCGATACGCAGTATTTT. This gives the protein CASSLALDTQYF.